This T cell receptor beta chain was found in a study of T-cell memory formation after mild COVID-19. Study-level background: TCR clusters largely stayed donor specific.

Points on this clonotype: Its antigen is unidentified.

Broader study findings: A balance of CD4 and CD8 characterized clones contracting day 15 to 85, whereas later expanders leaned CD4+.

Trimming removed 4 bases at V and 7 bases at J, with 23 bases between. The CDR3 totals 18 residues. Germline V CDR1 and CDR2: LGHDT, YNNKEL (reference sequence). From the 5' RACE reads, TCRdb called clonotypes with MiXCR, one entry per CDR3 protein. Here the sample spans about 560,000 distinct CDR3 sequences, less than 25% being singletons. The sequence was obtained from an adult woman who had mild COVID-19 (a few samples of this study predate the infection). Cell type and time point are not known. The chain links TRBV3-1 to TRBJ2-6, with a weak D call TRBD2 (6 bases). The sequenced sample consisted of PBMCs or a T cell subset sorted from them (not recorded which). The CDR3 nucleotides are TGTGCCAGCAGCCCCCGACTTGGAGAGCGGGTAGGAGCCAACGTCCTGACTTTC. It specifies CASSPRLGERVGANVLTF.